These T cell receptor beta chains were read from a single sample in a study of CD8 T cells in Susac syndrome. TCRdb reprocessed the immunoSEQ multiplex PCR reads via MiXCR and lists one record per CDR3 protein. The table has around 300,000 distinct CDR3 sequences, under 95% seen once. The sample comprised CD4+ T cells from PBMCs. These receptors all stem from a human donor with multiple sclerosis. Each CDR3 is given with its conserved first and last residue.

J gene	V gene	CDR3 protein
TRBJ2-4	TRBV2	CASGEDRLAKNIQYF
TRBJ2-7	TRBV20-1	CSAGQGTYEQYF
TRBJ1-1	TRBV5-6	CASSTYRAGGTEVFF
TRBJ2-3	TRBV11-1	CASARGPSTDTQYF
TRBJ2-7	TRBV4-3	CAQTSGGRGTPYEQYF
TRBJ2-1	TRBV6-2/TRBV6-3	CASSYSTSREQFF
TRBJ2-1	TRBV30	CAWSVQQHNEQFF
TRBJ2-4	TRBV12-3/TRBV12-4	CASSSTPRLTNIQYF
TRBJ2-7	TRBV2	CASSDRGFAYEQYF
TRBJ2-6	TRBV7-2	CASTTGGASSGANVLTF
TRBJ1-5	TRBV6-1	CASSEAEQPQHF
TRBJ1-2	TRBV25-1	CASNEGLNGYTF
TRBJ2-3	TRBV7-8	CASSYGSTDTQYF
TRBJ1-5	TRBV6-2/TRBV6-3	CASSYVSGGQPQHF
TRBJ2-5	TRBV20-1	CSAQRDGTVGWEETQYF
TRBJ2-5	TRBV5-4	CASSPSPMETQYF
TRBJ1-1	TRBV6-1	CASSDEGAITEAFF
TRBJ1-5	TRBV12-3/TRBV12-4	CASSPDRSFNQPQHF
TRBJ2-2	TRBV7-3	CASSLAPAGGPDTGELFF
TRBJ2-6	TRBV2	CASSEADARGSSGANVLTF
TRBJ2-1	TRBV7-2	CASSYYRAVGSYNEQFF
TRBJ1-1	TRBV2	CASSERRTEAFF
TRBJ2-7	TRBV29-1	CSVEGDRGRSYEQYF
TRBJ1-1	TRBV20-1	CSALRGGNTEAFF
TRBJ2-7	TRBV13	CASTSRGAIPEQYF
TRBJ2-7	TRBV6-5	CASSLGSRQYF
TRBJ1-5	TRBV6-6	CASRGTPRRIQPQHF
TRBJ2-5	TRBV7-9	CASNFYPAAGGNQETQYF
TRBJ1-5	TRBV5-1	CASSFGTGEQPQHF
TRBJ2-1	TRBV11-1	CASRVTGDGYNEQFF
TRBJ1-1	TRBV6-6	CASSYAGGGSLTEAFF
TRBJ2-1	TRBV20-1	CSARDSGGPAYNEQFF
TRBJ1-1	TRBV12-3/TRBV12-4	CASSLRLRSANTEAFF
TRBJ1-3	TRBV12-3/TRBV12-4	CASSLNGGASGNTIYF
TRBJ1-5	TRBV4-1	CASSQVDSHQPQHF
TRBJ2-6	TRBV10-3	CAISETELPAGANVLTF
TRBJ1-2	TRBV7-8	CASSAPDWLGGYTF
TRBJ2-2	TRBV29-1	CSVAGVRGTGELFF
TRBJ2-3	TRBV24-1	CATSDRTAPSTDTQYF
TRBJ2-4	TRBV30	CAWSVGGGPTQYF
TRBJ2-3	TRBV3-1	CASSQATHTQYF
TRBJ2-7	TRBV5-1	CASSFDTSGTYEQYF
TRBJ2-3	TRBV7-6	CASSLNQRARDTQYF
TRBJ1-1	TRBV29-1	CSVIPRQGRTEAFF
TRBJ2-1	TRBV12-3/TRBV12-4	CASSPSGEWAEQFF
TRBJ2-1	TRBV29-1	CSAQRGGANEQFF
TRBJ1-4	TRBV11-2	CASSLRGVNEKLFF
TRBJ1-2	TRBV9	CASSLQGKGGYTF
TRBJ2-3	TRBV11-2	CASSLDLGTSLSDTQYF